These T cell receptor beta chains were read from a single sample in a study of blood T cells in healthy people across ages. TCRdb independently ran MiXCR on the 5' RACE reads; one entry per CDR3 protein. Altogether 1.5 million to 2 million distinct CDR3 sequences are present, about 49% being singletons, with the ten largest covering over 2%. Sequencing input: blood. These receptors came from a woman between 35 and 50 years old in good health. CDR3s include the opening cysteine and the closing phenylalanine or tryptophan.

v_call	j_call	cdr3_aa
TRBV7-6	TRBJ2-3	CASSPLSPRATSTDTQYF
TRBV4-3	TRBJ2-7	CASSQDSTGISGYGQYF
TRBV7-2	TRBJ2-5	CASNYGGLQETQYF
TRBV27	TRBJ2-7	CASSPGLAGGYSYNEQYF
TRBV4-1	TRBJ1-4	CASSQEGTDGKEKLFF
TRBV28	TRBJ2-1	CASPPGREGADNEQFF
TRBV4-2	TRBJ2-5	CASKARGPGETQYF
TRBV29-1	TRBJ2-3	CSVVLIGRTDTQYF
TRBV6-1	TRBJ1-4	CASNIREGIFSINEKLFF
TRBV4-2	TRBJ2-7	CASSQSPWGETYEQYF
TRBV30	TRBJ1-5	CAWRDEGINQPQHF
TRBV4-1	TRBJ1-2	CASSQEDGFSYGYTF
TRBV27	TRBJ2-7	CAGSLFAGGSVSYEQYF
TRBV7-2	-	CASSLGLLAIQETQYF
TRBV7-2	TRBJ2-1	CAGSLPGLTREQFF
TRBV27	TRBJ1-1	CASSMVSRFGTEAFF
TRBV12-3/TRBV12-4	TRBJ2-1	CASSFADRNEQFF
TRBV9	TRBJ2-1	CASSVGKWMDRFDNEQFF
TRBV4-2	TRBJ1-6	CASSQDGRGVPLHF
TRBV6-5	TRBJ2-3	CASSAEFGADTQYF
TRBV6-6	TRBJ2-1	CASSYPQGEQFF
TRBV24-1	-	CATSDLLGTEQYF
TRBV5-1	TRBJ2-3	CASSSDRASYTDTQYF
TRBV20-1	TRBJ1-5	CSADSGNQPQHF
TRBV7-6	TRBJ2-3	CASSLNPGGGTDTQYF
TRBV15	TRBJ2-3	CATSRGGVQSTDTQYF
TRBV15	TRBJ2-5	CATSRLLGRQQETQYF
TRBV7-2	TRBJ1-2	CASSSPPPRGRNYGYTF
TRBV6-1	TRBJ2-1	CASSEVAKRQFF
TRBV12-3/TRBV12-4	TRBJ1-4	CASSDTGQRNEKLFF
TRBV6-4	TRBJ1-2	CASSGKGRVYGYTF
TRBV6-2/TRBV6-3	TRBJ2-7	CASRPTGQEQYF
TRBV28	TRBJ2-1	CASSLYRGIAGGVYNEQFF
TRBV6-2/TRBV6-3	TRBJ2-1	CASSWPGTGVNEQFF
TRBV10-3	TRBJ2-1	CAISVGRYNEQFF
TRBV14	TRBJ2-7	CASSQGGSPEQYF
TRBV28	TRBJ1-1	CAIAPSQHTEAFF
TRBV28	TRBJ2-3	CASSLRTGKGTDTQYF
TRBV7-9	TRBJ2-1	CASSPDPGLWNDGQFF
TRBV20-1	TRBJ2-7	CSARLRDRGMWEQYF
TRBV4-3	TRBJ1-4	CASSQEGPPNEKLFF
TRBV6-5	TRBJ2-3	CASKIADTQYF
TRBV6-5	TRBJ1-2	CASSNARTGQNYGYTF
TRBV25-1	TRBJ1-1	CASSGLGTEAFF
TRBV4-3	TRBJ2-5	CASSQDRGGGFNEQYF